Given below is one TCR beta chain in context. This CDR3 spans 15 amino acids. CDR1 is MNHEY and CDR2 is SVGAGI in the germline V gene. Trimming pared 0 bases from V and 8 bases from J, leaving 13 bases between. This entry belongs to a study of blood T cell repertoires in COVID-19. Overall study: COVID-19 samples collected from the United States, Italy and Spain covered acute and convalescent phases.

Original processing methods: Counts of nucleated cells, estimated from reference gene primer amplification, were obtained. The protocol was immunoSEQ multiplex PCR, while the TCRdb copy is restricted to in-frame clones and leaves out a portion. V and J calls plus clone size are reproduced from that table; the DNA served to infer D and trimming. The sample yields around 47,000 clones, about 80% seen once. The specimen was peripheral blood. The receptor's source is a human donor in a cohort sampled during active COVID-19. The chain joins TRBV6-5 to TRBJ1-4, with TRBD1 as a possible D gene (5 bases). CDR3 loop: CASSYSAGFGEKLFF. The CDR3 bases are TGTGCCAGCAGTTACTCGGCAGGGTTTGGAGAAAAACTGTTTTTT.